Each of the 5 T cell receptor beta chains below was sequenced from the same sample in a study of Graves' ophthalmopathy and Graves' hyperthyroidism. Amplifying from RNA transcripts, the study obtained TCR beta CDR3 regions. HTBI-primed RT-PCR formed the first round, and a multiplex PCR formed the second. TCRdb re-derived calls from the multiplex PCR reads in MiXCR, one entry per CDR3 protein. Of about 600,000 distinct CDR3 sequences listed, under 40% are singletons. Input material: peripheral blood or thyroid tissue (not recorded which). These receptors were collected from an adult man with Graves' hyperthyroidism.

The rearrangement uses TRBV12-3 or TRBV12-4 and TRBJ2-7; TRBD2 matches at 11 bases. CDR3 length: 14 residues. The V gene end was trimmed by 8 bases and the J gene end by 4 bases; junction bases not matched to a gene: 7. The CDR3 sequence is CASDLLAGDYEQYF. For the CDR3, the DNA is TGTGCCAGCGACCTACTAGCGGGAGATTACGAGCAGTACTTC.

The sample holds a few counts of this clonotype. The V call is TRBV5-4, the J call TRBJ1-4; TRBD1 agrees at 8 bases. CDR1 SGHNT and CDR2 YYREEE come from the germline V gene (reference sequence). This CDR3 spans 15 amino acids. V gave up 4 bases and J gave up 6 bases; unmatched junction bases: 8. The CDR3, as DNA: TGTGCCAGCAGCAAAGCGACAGGGGAGGATGAAAAACTGTTTTTT. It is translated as CASSKATGEDEKLFF.

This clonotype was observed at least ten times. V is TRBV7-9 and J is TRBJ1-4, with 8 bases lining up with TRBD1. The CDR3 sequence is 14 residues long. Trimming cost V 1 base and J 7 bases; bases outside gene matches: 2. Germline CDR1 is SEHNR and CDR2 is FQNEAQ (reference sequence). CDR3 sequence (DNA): TGTGCCAGCAGCTTAGGACAGGGGCCTGAAAAACTGTTTTTT. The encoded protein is CASSLGQGPEKLFF. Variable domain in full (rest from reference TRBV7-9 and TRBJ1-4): DTGVSQNPRHKITKRGQNVTFRCDPISEHNRLYWYRQTLGQGPEFLTYFQNEAQLEKSRLLSDRFSAERPKGSFSTLEIQRTEQGDSAMYLCASSLGQGPEKLFFGSGTQLSVL.

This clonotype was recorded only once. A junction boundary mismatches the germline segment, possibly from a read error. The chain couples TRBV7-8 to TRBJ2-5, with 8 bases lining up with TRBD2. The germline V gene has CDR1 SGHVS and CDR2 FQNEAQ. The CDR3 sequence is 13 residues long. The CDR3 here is CASSRGGKGTQYF. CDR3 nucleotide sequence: TGCGCCAGCAGCCGGGGGGGGAAAGGGACCCAGTACTTC.

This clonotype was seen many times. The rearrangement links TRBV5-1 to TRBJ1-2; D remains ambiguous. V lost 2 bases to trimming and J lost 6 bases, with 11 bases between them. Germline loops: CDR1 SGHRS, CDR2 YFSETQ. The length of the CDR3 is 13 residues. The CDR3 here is CASSLRTRDGYTF. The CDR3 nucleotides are TGCGCCAGCAGCTTAAGGACTAGAGATGGCTACACCTTC.